The 30 T cell receptor beta chains given below trace back to one sample, sequenced in a study of T cells in Graves' hyperthyroidism and ophthalmopathy. It was RNA transcripts that yielded the amplified TCR beta CDR3 regions. TCR CDR3 underwent first-round RT-PCR with the HTBI primer set. TCRdb used MiXCR to reprocess the multiplex PCR reads, holding one entry per CDR3 protein. The sample records a few hundred thousand distinct CDR3 sequences, 12% to 15% being singletons. The sequenced sample was blood. Receptor source: a woman under 30 with Graves' hyperthyroidism.

This clonotype has at least ten counts. V usage is TRBV30 and J usage is TRBJ1-1, with TRBD1 as a possible D gene (6 bases). Deletions cut 5 bases from V and 3 bases from J, with 13 bases between. CDR1 and CDR2 from the germline V gene are GTSNPN and SVGIG (reference sequence). The CDR3 loop spans 13 amino acids. The CDR3 loop reads CAWLGAGDTEAFF. The CDR3 region has the DNA TGTGCCTGGCTGGGGGCTGGGGACACTGAAGCTTTCTTT.

This clonotype was recorded a few times. V and J are TRBV12-5 and TRBJ2-1, with TRBD2 matching over 8 bases. J was trimmed by 1 base and V by 0 bases; bases with no gene match: 8. Germline V lookup: CDR1 LGHNT, CDR2 FRNRAP. CDR3 length equals 18 residues. For the CDR3, the DNA is TGTGCTAGTGGTTTGGTACCTACAGCGGGGGCGTCCTACAATGAGCAGTTCTTC. It specifies CASGLVPTAGASYNEQFF. The full variable domain, its missing parts supplied by reference TRBV12-5 and TRBJ2-1, is DARVTQTPRHKVTEMGQEVTMRCQPILGHNTVFWYRQTMMQGLELLAYFRNRAPLDDSGMPKDRFSAEMPDATLATLKIQPSEPRDSAVYFCASGLVPTAGASYNEQFFGPGTRLTVL.

This clonotype was seen only once. The chain combines TRBV30 with TRBJ2-7; 7 nucleotides agree with TRBD1. CDR3 length: 13 residues. Germline V gene sequence: CDR1 GTSNPN, CDR2 SVGIG (reference sequence). V trimming: 3 bases; J trimming: 4 bases; junction bases outside the gene matches: 6. CDR3 protein: CAWRQGGAYEQYF. The DNA of the CDR3 is TGTGCCTGGAGGCAAGGGGGCGCGTACGAGCAGTACTTC.

This clonotype was detected a few times. This chain joins TRBV20-1 and TRBJ2-3, with 8 bases fitting TRBD2. The CDR3 covers 15 residues. Germline V gene data show CDR1 as DFQATT and CDR2 as SNEGSKA (reference sequence). J was trimmed by 2 bases and V by 2 bases; bases with no gene match: 6. The chain's CDR3 is CSARRGGGYTDTQYF. CDR3 DNA sequence: TGCAGTGCTAGACGTGGCGGGGGGTACACAGATACGCAGTATTTT.

CDR3 coding DNA: TGTGCCAGCAGCTACGTACTGCAGGGGGTAACTGAAGCTTTCTTT. The encoded protein is CASSYVLQGVTEAFF. The chain combines TRBV7-6 with TRBJ1-1; 7 bases are shared with TRBD1. The CDR3 contains 15 residues. After removal of 4 bases from V and 5 bases from J, the junction contained 10 bases not matched to a gene. Germline CDR1 is SGHVS and CDR2 is FNYEAQ.

This clonotype was picked up a small number of times. The rearrangement links TRBV7-2 to TRBJ1-2, with 7 positions matching TRBD1. The CDR3 is made up of 14 amino acids. Germline V gene sequence: CDR1 SGHTA, CDR2 FQGNSA. Trimming at V came to 7 bases and at J to 0 bases, leaving 5 bases not matched to a gene. The CDR3 nucleotides read TGTGCCAGCATACCCGACAGGGCTAACTATGGCTACACCTTC. As protein: CASIPDRANYGYTF.

V usage is TRBV11-2 and J usage is TRBJ2-6, with D unclear. This CDR3 has 16 amino acids. The germline V gene has CDR1 SGHAT and CDR2 FQNNGV. Trimming removed 7 bases at V and 0 bases at J, with 13 bases between. The CDR3: CASKSVPSSGANVLTF. The CDR3 DNA sequence: TGTGCCAGCAAGTCGGTCCCGAGCTCTGGGGCCAACGTCCTGACTTTC. The full variable domain, its missing parts supplied by reference TRBV11-2 and TRBJ2-6, is EAGVAQSPRYKIIEKRQSVAFWCNPISGHATLYWYQQILGQGPKLLIQFQNNGVVDDSQLPKDRFSAERLKGVDSTLKIQPAKLEDSAVYLCASKSVPSSGANVLTFGAGSRLTVL.

This clonotype was picked up a small number of times. The chain combines TRBV19 with TRBJ2-3, with D possibly matching TRBD2 (6 bases). V was trimmed by 10 bases and J by 0 bases, leaving 14 bases between them. The CDR3 length is 14 residues. The germline V gene has CDR1 LNHDA and CDR2 SQIVND (reference sequence). CDR3 DNA sequence: TGTGCCACGAGATCCGGGACTAGCACAGATACGCAGTATTTT. Amino acids: CATRSGTSTDTQYF.

This clonotype showed up just a few times. The chain links TRBV30 to TRBJ2-2, with D possibly TRBD2 on 5 matching bases. Germline loops: CDR1 GTSNPN, CDR2 SVGIG (reference sequence). The ends were cut back, 1 base at V and 0 bases at J, with 12 bases in the middle. The CDR3 length is 16 residues. CDR3 sequence (DNA): TGTGCCTGGAGTGGAGGTGAGGGAGCGAACACCGGGGAGCTGTTTTTT. Translation: CAWSGGEGANTGELFF.

This clonotype was counted many times. V and J are TRBV27 and TRBJ1-1; a possible D gene is TRBD1 (5 bases). The V end was cut by 2 bases, the J end by 1 base, with 8 bases between. Germline values: CDR1 MNHEY, CDR2 SMNVEV (reference sequence). This CDR3 has 14 residues. The CDR3 bases are TGTGCCAGCAGTTTACCGGGACCGAACACTGAAGCTTTCTTT. Protein: CASSLPGPNTEAFF.

The chain is built from TRBV5-1 and TRBJ1-1; 7 bases agree with TRBD1. J lost 3 bases, V lost 2 bases, and 7 bases had no gene match. Germline loops: CDR1 SGHRS, CDR2 YFSETQ. This CDR3 is built from 15 residues. CDR3 sequence reads: CASSFWTGGDTEAFF. CDR3 bases: TGCGCCAGCAGCTTTTGGACAGGCGGCGACACTGAAGCTTTCTTT.

The rearrangement uses TRBV5-1 and TRBJ2-7; perhaps TRBD1 as D (6 bases). This CDR3 contains 15 residues. The V and J ends lost 1 base and 5 bases respectively, with 16 bases between them. CDR1 is SGHRS, CDR2 YFSETQ, per germline. The CDR3 sequence is CASSLSTGRIDEQYF. CDR3 DNA: TGCGCCAGCAGCTTGTCGACAGGTAGAATCGACGAGCAGTACTTC.

This clonotype was found a few times. The J gene is TRBJ1-6, the V gene TRBV28; 9 bases map to TRBD1. V lost 3 bases and J lost 9; bases outside the gene matches: 6. The CDR3 covers 15 residues. CDR1 is MDHEN, CDR2 SYDVKM, per germline. The CDR3 sequence is CASSLSTGGVSPLHF. The DNA of the CDR3 is TGTGCCAGCAGTTTGAGCACAGGGGGCGTTTCACCCCTCCACTTT.

This clonotype was seen many times. The rearrangement joins TRBV5-1 to TRBJ2-2, with 7 positions matching TRBD2. Germline CDR1 and CDR2: SGHRS and YFSETQ. The CDR3 length is 16 residues. V dropped 4 bases and J dropped 4; count of bases not matched to a gene: 10. The CDR3 spells CASSDSGQAGTGELFF. The CDR3 DNA sequence: TGCGCCAGCAGCGATAGCGGGCAGGCGGGCACCGGGGAGCTGTTTTTT.

V is TRBV20-1 and J is TRBJ2-2; 13 bases agree with TRBD2. The J segment lost 6 bases and the V segment lost 2 bases, leaving 9 bases of the junction unmatched. The length of the CDR3 is 17 residues. CDR1 and CDR2 (germline): DFQATT, SNEGSKA (reference sequence). CDR3 in amino acids: CSARSGRTSGSAGELFF. In DNA form, the CDR3 reads TGCAGTGCTAGATCGGGCCGGACTAGCGGGAGTGCCGGGGAGCTGTTTTTT.

This clonotype was seen ten or more times. The rearrangement joins TRBV11-3 to TRBJ2-1; 10 bases are a match to TRBD1. V shed 5 bases, J shed 6 bases, and the junction held 4 bases outside the gene matches. There are 14 residues in the CDR3. Germline loops: CDR1 SGHNT, CDR2 YENEEA. The CDR3 region is CASSPGTGVNEQFF. The CDR3 DNA follows: TGTGCCAGCAGCCCCGGGACAGGGGTCAATGAGCAGTTCTTC.

This rearrangement joins TRBV7-8 to TRBJ1-1; D is possibly TRBD1 (5 bases). Germline V gene lookup returns CDR1 SGHVS and CDR2 FQNEAQ. V dropped 0 bases and J dropped 0 bases, with 14 bases sitting between them. The CDR3 runs 17 residues. This chain's CDR3 is CASSLASRARVNTEAFF. The DNA of the CDR3 is TGTGCCAGCAGCTTAGCAAGTCGGGCCAGGGTGAACACTGAAGCTTTCTTT.

This chain uses TRBV9 with TRBJ1-1, with D hard to call. Trimming shortened V by 3 bases and J by 4 bases, and 16 bases separated the two germline ends. The CDR3 is made up of 15 amino acids. CDR1 and CDR2 (germline): SGDLS, YYNGEE. The DNA of the CDR3 is TGTGCCAGCAGCGCCGACCTTAAGTTCGGCACTGAAGCTTTCTTT. It encodes CASSADLKFGTEAFF.

This clonotype appeared many times. This rearrangement joins TRBV7-2 to TRBJ2-2, with TRBD2 identical over 10 bases. Per the germline V gene, CDR1 is SGHTA and CDR2 is FQGNSA. The trim removed 5 bases at V and 5 bases at J, leaving 14 bases unmatched. This CDR3 comprises 18 residues. DNA of the CDR3: TGTGCCAGCAGCCCCCGGACTAGCGGTTATGAACGGACCGGGGAGCTGTTTTTT. It is translated as CASSPRTSGYERTGELFF.

This clonotype was seen at least ten times. The CDR3 is CASSPLFGQGGGYTF. The CDR3 coding sequence is TGTGCCAGCAGTCCCCTATTTGGACAGGGCGGTGGCTACACCTTC. The rearrangement links TRBV28 to TRBJ1-2; 8 bases fit TRBD1. With 5 bases clipped from V and 7 bases from J, the junction kept 12 bases outside the gene matches. From germline, CDR1 is MDHEN and CDR2 SYDVKM. This CDR3 has 15 amino acids.

This clonotype was seen ten or more times. The chain is built from TRBV6-1 and TRBJ2-1; 9 nucleotides match TRBD2. Germline V gene sequence: CDR1 MNHNS, CDR2 SASEGT. With 5 bases clipped from V and 4 bases from J, the junction kept 3 bases outside the gene matches. This CDR3 spans 14 amino acids. Written as DNA, the CDR3 is TGTGCCAGCAGTTCCAGCGGGAGGTACAATGAGCAGTTCTTC. It encodes CASSSSGRYNEQFF.

This clonotype has a count of ten or more. The rearrangement uses TRBV12-3 or TRBV12-4 and TRBJ2-1; TRBD1 matches 9 bases. CDR3 length: 15 residues. J lost 7 bases, V lost 4 bases, and 8 bases had no gene match. CDR3 DNA sequence: TGTGCCAGCAGTTCCCGGGACAGGGTCCGGAATGAGCAGTTCTTC. As protein: CASSSRDRVRNEQFF.

This clonotype was counted many times. The chain is built from TRBV7-9 and TRBJ2-5, with D perhaps matching TRBD2 (6 bases). V dropped 5 bases and J dropped 7 bases, with 29 bases sitting between them. Germline V lookup: CDR1 SEHNR, CDR2 FQNEAQ (reference sequence). The CDR3 extends over 18 amino acids. This CDR3 reads CASSPPVSERLGKGTQYF. The DNA for the CDR3 is TGTGCCAGCAGCCCGCCCGTCTCCGAAAGACTAGGGAAAGGGACCCAGTACTTC.

This clonotype was recorded many times. CDR3 nucleotide sequence: TGTGCCACCAGGAGGGTTCAAGCCAAAAACATTCAGTACTTC. Residues: CATRRVQAKNIQYF. This sequence joins TRBV24-1 and TRBJ2-4; weak D call: TRBD2 (5 bases). The V end lost 7 bases, the J end lost 0 bases, and 9 bases lay between the germline ends. CDR3 size: 14 residues. Per the germline V gene, CDR1 is KGHDR and CDR2 is SFDVKD.

There are many counts of this clonotype. The J gene is TRBJ1-1, the V gene TRBV5-4; D is unclear. This CDR3 is built from 15 residues. CDR1 is SGHNT, CDR2 YYREEE, per germline (reference sequence). With 4 bases removed from V and 1 base from J, the gap between germline ends came to 14 bases. CDR3 sequence: CASSPFAAENTEAFF. The CDR3 bases are TGTGCCAGCAGCCCGTTCGCCGCTGAGAACACTGAAGCTTTCTTT. The entire variable domain, with the rest obtained from reference TRBV5-4 and TRBJ1-1, is as follows: ETGVTQSPTHLIKTRGQQVTLRCSSQSGHNTVSWYQQALGQGPQFIFQYYREEENGRGNFPPRFSGLQFPNYSSELNVNALELDDSALYLCASSPFAAENTEAFFGQGTRLTVV.

The sample holds many counts of this clonotype. The chain is built from TRBV12-3 or TRBV12-4 and TRBJ1-2; a weak D match, TRBD1 (5 bases). The V end was cut by 5 bases, the J end by 2 bases, with 15 bases between. The length of the CDR3 is 15 residues. CDR3 nucleotides: TGTGCCAGCAGTGGACTTTGGGACGCCAACTATGGCTACACCTTC. Its translation is CASSGLWDANYGYTF.

This clonotype came up many times. The J gene is TRBJ1-1, the V gene TRBV6-5; TRBD1 matches at 9 bases. With 4 bases clipped from V and 5 bases from J, the junction kept 8 bases outside the gene matches. Per germline, CDR1 MNHEY and CDR2 SVGAGI. CDR3 length equals 15 residues. As DNA, the CDR3 is TGTGCCAGCAGTTCGATGACAGGGGGAGATACTGAAGCTTTCTTT. Encoded protein: CASSSMTGGDTEAFF.

In this sample, this clonotype turned up a few times. V gene TRBV3-1 combines with J gene TRBJ2-7; maybe TRBD1 (5 bases). CDR1 is LGHDT and CDR2 is YNNKEL in the germline V gene (reference sequence). This CDR3 is 16 amino acids long. V lost 0 bases to trimming and J lost 3 bases, with 15 bases between them. The CDR3 DNA sequence: TGTGCCAGCAGCCAAGATCAGTGGCAGGGCTACTACGAGCAGTACTTC. Translation: CASSQDQWQGYYEQYF.

The chain recombines TRBV4-1 with TRBJ2-2, with TRBD2 identical over 10 bases. Germline V gene data show CDR1 as MGHRA and CDR2 as YSYEKL. Losses at the gene ends were 3 bases for V and 0 bases for J; bases not matched to a gene: 4. The length of the CDR3 is 17 residues. CDR3: CASSHGLAEANTGELFF. In nucleotides, the CDR3 is TGCGCCAGCAGCCACGGACTAGCGGAAGCGAACACCGGGGAGCTGTTTTTT.

This clonotype was counted at least ten times. The chain carries TRBV12-5 and TRBJ2-1; 7 bases line up with TRBD1. This CDR3 is built from 15 residues. Germline V gene lookup returns CDR1 LGHNT and CDR2 FRNRAP. The V gene end was trimmed by 5 bases and the J gene end by 7 bases; junction bases not matched to a gene: 11. DNA of the CDR3: TGTGCTAGTGGTGTCGGGACAGTGGTTGAGAATGAGCAGTTCTTC. Its translation is CASGVGTVVENEQFF. Combining the CDR3 with reference TRBV12-5 and TRBJ2-1 gives the whole variable domain DARVTQTPRHKVTEMGQEVTMRCQPILGHNTVFWYRQTMMQGLELLAYFRNRAPLDDSGMPKDRFSAEMPDATLATLKIQPSEPRDSAVYFCASGVGTVVENEQFFGPGTRLTVL.